This TCR beta chain derives from a study of PD-1 blockade in classical Hodgkin lymphoma. Study background: It was nivolumab at 3 mg/kg, given intravenously every 2 weeks, that patients received.

Following autologous stem cell transplantation, relapse occurred in every patient, and exposure to brentuximab vedotin varied. Complete response, partial response or progressive disease was recorded as best response. V gave up 2 bases and J gave up 5 bases; unmatched junction bases: 5. This CDR3 spans 15 amino acids. In germline, CDR1 is SGHDT, CDR2 YYEEEE. Sequencing used immunoSEQ multiplex PCR; TCRdb keeps in-frame clones, though not all of them. In the table there are fewer than 20,000 clones, around 86% of which are singletons. V usage is TRBV5-6 and J usage is TRBJ1-2, with 11 bases identical to TRBD1. The origin of this receptor is a human donor with classical Hodgkin lymphoma. Source: peripheral blood mononuclear cells (PBMCs), taken before the second cycle of nivolumab. As DNA, the CDR3 is TGTGCCAGCAGCTTCCGGGACAGGGGGTTTTATGGCTACACCTTC. Amino acids: CASSFRDRGFYGYTF.